These 13 T cell receptor beta chains came from one sample sequenced in a study of cytomegalovirus exposure and HLA in healthy donors. Primers for the PCR totalled 60 Vbeta and 13 Jbeta. Only in-frame clones appear in the TCRdb table, and some are missing; sequencing was by immunoSEQ multiplex PCR. The sample includes under 200,000 clones, around 77% of them seen just once. The sample was PBMCs. The receptors were gathered from a man aged 55 to 70 in good health and CMV-seronegative.

This clone came up a few times. This chain connects TRBV5-5 to TRBJ1-3; 9 bases match TRBD1. The V segment lost 3 bases and the J segment 4 bases; nucleotides outside the gene matches: 14. The CDR3 runs 18 residues. Germline V gives CDR1 SGHKS, CDR2 YYEKEE (reference sequence). The CDR3 reads CASSSYNRDRVIGNTIYF. The CDR3, as DNA: TGTGCCAGCAGCTCGTACAACCGGGACAGGGTTATCGGAAACACCATATATTTT.

V gene TRBV10-1 combines with J gene TRBJ1-6, with a possible D match to TRBD1 (5 bases). With 4 bases removed from V and 0 bases from J, the gap between germline ends came to 13 bases. The CDR3 totals 17 residues. From germline, CDR1 is WNHNN and CDR2 SYGVQD (reference sequence). The CDR3 bases are TGCGCCAGCAGTGCTGGGACTTCTAGCTCCTATAATTCACCCCTCCACTTT. It translates to CASSAGTSSSYNSPLHF.

The V call is TRBV10-1, the J call TRBJ2-2; D is possibly TRBD1 (5 bases). There are 16 residues in the CDR3. With 4 bases removed from V and 1 base from J, the gap between germline ends came to 13 bases. CDR1 and CDR2 from the germline V gene are WNHNN and SYGVQD (reference sequence). In nucleotides, the CDR3 is TGCGCCAGCAGTGTGGGTACAGGAAGGAACACCGGGGAGCTGTTTTTT. This translates into CASSVGTGRNTGELFF.

This chain connects TRBV10-3 to TRBJ2-1; D perhaps matches TRBD1 (5 bases). The CDR3 totals 16 residues. Germline V gene lookup returns CDR1 ENHRY and CDR2 SYGVKD. Trimming pared 8 bases from V and 4 bases from J, leaving 21 bases between. This CDR3 reads CAISPSGQGNYNEQFF. The CDR3, as DNA: TGTGCCATCTCCCCCTCCGGGCAGGGTAATTACAATGAGCAGTTCTTC.

V is TRBV18 and J is TRBJ2-1; 7 nucleotides match TRBD1. Germline loops: CDR1 KGHSH, CDR2 LQKENI. The CDR3 totals 13 residues. The J segment lost 6 bases and the V segment lost 3 bases, leaving 2 bases of the junction unmatched. CDR3 in DNA: TGTGCCAGCTCACCCAACAGGGGCAATGAGCAGTTCTTC. It translates to CASSPNRGNEQFF.

The sample holds many counts of this clone. V gene TRBV10-3 combines with J gene TRBJ2-5; D is perhaps TRBD2 (7 bases). Germline CDR1 is ENHRY and CDR2 is SYGVKD. CDR3 length: 13 amino acids. The germline V and J ends were trimmed by 7 bases and 4 bases, with 13 bases remaining between them. The chain's CDR3 is CAIMSGGAETQYF. The CDR3 DNA sequence: TGTGCCATCATGTCGGGGGGCGCAGAGACCCAGTACTTC.

This clone showed up just a few times. This CDR3 is CASSEATTGQEETFF. In DNA, the CDR3 is TGTGCCAGCAGTGAAGCAACGACAGGGCAAGAAGAAACTTTCTTT. This chain connects TRBV6-1 to TRBJ1-1, with TRBD1 matching over 7 bases. The CDR3 has 15 amino acids. The germline V gene has CDR1 MNHNS and CDR2 SASEGT. V was pared by 0 bases and J by 12 bases, with 13 bases of the junction left unmatched.

The chain carries TRBV11-2 and TRBJ1-2; D gene ambiguous. This CDR3 has 17 amino acids. Germline loops: CDR1 SGHAT, CDR2 FQNNGV. The V and J ends lost 4 bases and 4 bases respectively, with 22 bases between them. The CDR3 DNA sequence: TGTGCCAGCAGCTCAGCCCTAGACGACGCGAGCGGCTATGGCTACACCTTC. Amino acids: CASSSALDDASGYGYTF. Using reference TRBV11-2 and TRBJ1-2 for the parts outside the CDR3, the full variable domain is EAGVAQSPRYKIIEKRQSVAFWCNPISGHATLYWYQQILGQGPKLLIQFQNNGVVDDSQLPKDRFSAERLKGVDSTLKIQPAKLEDSAVYLCASSSALDDASGYGYTFGSGTRLTVV.

This chain connects TRBV28 to TRBJ2-5, with 12 bases identical to TRBD1. The V segment lost 4 bases and the J segment 4 bases; nucleotides outside the gene matches: 4. This CDR3 is built from 15 residues. Looked up from germline, CDR1 is MDHEN and CDR2 is SYDVKM. DNA of the CDR3: TGTGCCAGCAGTTCCGGGACAGGGGGCGGAGAGACCCAGTACTTC. This encodes CASSSGTGGGETQYF.

This clone was observed a single time. The chain carries TRBV12-5 and TRBJ2-1; 8 bases agree with TRBD2. Germline V gene lookup returns CDR1 LGHNT and CDR2 FRNRAP. V shed 1 base, J shed 7 bases, and the junction held 9 bases outside the gene matches. The CDR3 extends over 16 amino acids. For the CDR3, the DNA is TGTGCTAGTGGTTTGGGTGCGGGGGGCGGTTCGAATGAGCAGTTCTTC. Translating gives CASGLGAGGGSNEQFF.

The chain couples TRBV7-3 to TRBJ2-1, with D unresolved. Germline CDR1 reads SGHTA; CDR2 reads FQGTGA. The V and J ends lost 0 bases and 5 bases respectively, with 8 bases between them. The CDR3 is made up of 14 amino acids. CDR3: CASSLTRTDNEQFF. DNA for the CDR3: TGTGCCAGCAGCTTAACAAGAACGGACAATGAGCAGTTCTTC.

This clone has only a few counts. V and J are TRBV6-1 and TRBJ2-1; tentatively, D is TRBD2 (5 bases). CDR3 length: 14 residues. V was cut by 6 bases and J by 4 bases, with 13 bases left in between. CDR1 is MNHNS and CDR2 is SASEGT in the germline V gene. CDR3 bases: TGTGCCAGCAGATCTAGCTTAGATTACAATGAGCAGTTCTTC. It encodes CASRSSLDYNEQFF.

The chain combines TRBV29-1 with TRBJ2-1, with D tentatively TRBD2 (6 bases). The germline V gene has CDR1 SQVTM and CDR2 ANQGSEA. The CDR3 has 13 residues. Trimming left V 7 bases short and J 7 bases short, with 17 bases between. In DNA, the CDR3 is TGCAGCGCTACTTTCCTACTAGCTAATGAGCAGTTCTTC. Protein sequence: CSATFLLANEQFF.